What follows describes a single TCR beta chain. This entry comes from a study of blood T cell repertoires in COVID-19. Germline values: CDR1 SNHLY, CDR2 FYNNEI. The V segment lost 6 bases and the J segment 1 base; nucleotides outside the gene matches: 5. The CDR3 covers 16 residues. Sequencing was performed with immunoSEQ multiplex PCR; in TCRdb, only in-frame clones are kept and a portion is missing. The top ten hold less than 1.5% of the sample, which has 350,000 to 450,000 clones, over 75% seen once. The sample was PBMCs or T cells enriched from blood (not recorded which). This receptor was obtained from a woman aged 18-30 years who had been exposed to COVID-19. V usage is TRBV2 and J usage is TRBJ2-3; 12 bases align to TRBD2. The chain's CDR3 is CASSHRTSGGTDTQYF. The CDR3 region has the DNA TGTGCCAGCAGCCATCGGACTAGCGGGGGCACAGATACGCAGTATTTT.